This T cell receptor (beta chain) was captured in a study of cytomegalovirus exposure and HLA in healthy donors. In the case of this clone: The same CDR3 can be traced to other DNA sequences in this sample.

The PCR was carried out with 60 Vbeta primers and 13 Jbeta primers. The protocol was immunoSEQ multiplex PCR, while the TCRdb copy is restricted to in-frame clones and leaves out a portion. Of some 120,000 clones detected, more than 8% appear once; the ten largest clones hold 5.5%. CDR3 size: 16 residues. J gave up 3 bases and V 2 bases, and 6 bases lay outside the gene matches. Germline V lookup: CDR1 SGHRS, CDR2 YFSETQ. The rearrangement uses TRBV5-1 and TRBJ2-2; the match to TRBD2 covers 8 bases. The sequence was obtained from a man aged 35 to 55 in good health and CMV-seronegative. The sample comprised PBMCs. In DNA, the CDR3 is TGCGCCAGCAGCTTTCCGGGGGGGCTAGACACCGGGGAGCTGTTTTTT. Translation: CASSFPGGLDTGELFF. Using reference TRBV5-1 and TRBJ2-2 for the parts outside the CDR3, the full variable domain is KAGVTQTPRYLIKTRGQQVTLSCSPISGHRSVSWYQQTPGQGLQFLFEYFSETQRNKGNFPGRFSGRQFSNSRSEMNVSTLELGDSALYLCASSFPGGLDTGELFFGEGSRLTVL.